These T cell receptor beta chains were read from a single sample in a study of blood T cell repertoires in COVID-19. TCRdb's copy holds only in-frame clones and misses some; the assay was immunoSEQ multiplex PCR. This sample carries roughly 200,000 clones, about 80% of them seen once, and the ten largest clones take approximately 4.8%. Sequenced sample: peripheral blood. These receptors were collected from a man aged 50 or older with active or convalescent COVID-19. Each CDR3 is given with its conserved first and last residue. The D gene is left open where the match is weak. Some rows mark clone size as missing; the rest say once, few, many or name a class of expanded clone.

D	V	length	J	size	DNA	CDR3
TRBD1	TRBV4-1	15	TRBJ2-2	once	TGCGCCAGCAACCAAGGGGACAGGGACTCCGGGGAGCTGTTTTTT	CASNQGDRDSGELFF
-	TRBV7-2	15	TRBJ1-4	-	TGTGCCAGCAGCGTAACAGGGACAACTAATGAAAAACTGTTTTTT	CASSVTGTTNEKLFF
-	TRBV25-1	13	TRBJ1-1	-	TGTGCCAGCAGTGAGCGAAGGAACACTGAAGCTTTCTTT	CASSERRNTEAFF
TRBD2	TRBV18	19	TRBJ2-3	-	TGTGCCAGCTCACGGGGACTAGCGGGGGGCAGCCCTACAACAGATACGCAGTATTTT	CASSRGLAGGSPTTDTQYF
-	TRBV18	17	TRBJ1-2	-	TGTGCCAGCTCACTGAGGACAGCCCCCCAAGCCAGCTATGGCTACACCTTC	CASSLRTAPQASYGYTF
-	TRBV6-5	15	TRBJ2-3	-	TGTGCCAGCAGTTACTCAGTCGGGGGCACAGATACGCAGTATTTT	CASSYSVGGTDTQYF
-	TRBV4-1	15	TRBJ1-4	-	TGCGCCAGCAGCCAAGATAGGGGGTCCGGAGAAAAACTGTTTTTT	CASSQDRGSGEKLFF
TRBD1	TRBV18	14	TRBJ1-4	-	TGTGCCAGCTCACCAATAGGGACAGGGGAAAAACTGTTTTTT	CASSPIGTGEKLFF
-	TRBV7-2	15	TRBJ1-1	-	TGTGCCAGCAGCCCAGGGTGGGGCCTGAACACTGAAGCTTTCTTT	CASSPGWGLNTEAFF
-	TRBV6-5	12	TRBJ2-2	few	TGTGCCAGCAGTTACTCCGGCGGGGAGCTGTTTTTT	CASSYSGGELFF
-	TRBV28	14	TRBJ1-3	-	TGTGCCAGCAGCTCTACAGGGTTAGGAAACACCATATATTTT	CASSSTGLGNTIYF
-	TRBV7-8	15	TRBJ2-3	-	TGTGCCAGCAGCCCTCGGAGGGAGAGCACAGATACGCAGTATTTT	CASSPRRESTDTQYF
TRBD2	TRBV11-2	17	TRBJ2-3	-	TGTGCCAGCAGCTTAGATGAGGGACTAGCGGGGGGAGATACGCAGTATTTT	CASSLDEGLAGGDTQYF
TRBD1	TRBV11-2	17	TRBJ1-1	-	TGTGCCAGCAGCTTAGGGGAGACAGGGCAGGAAGAAACTGAAGCTTTCTTT	CASSLGETGQEETEAFF
TRBD1	TRBV7-3	17	TRBJ2-2	-	TGTGCCAGCAGCTGGAAGGGTCAGGGGGCCAACACCGGGGAGCTGTTTTTT	CASSWKGQGANTGELFF
TRBD2	TRBV5-4	16	TRBJ2-3	-	TGTGCCAGCAGCTTGATGGGAAGCGGGGGCACAGATACGCAGTATTTT	CASSLMGSGGTDTQYF
-	TRBV5-6	14	TRBJ1-2	-	TGTGCCAGCAGCTTAGTACAGGTTAACTATGGCTACACCTTC	CASSLVQVNYGYTF
-	TRBV28	12	TRBJ2-7	few	TGTGCCAGCAGCGGGACACGCTACGAGCAGTACTTC	CASSGTRYEQYF
-	TRBV6-5	16	TRBJ1-5	-	TGTGCCAGCAGTTACTCGTACGAGTATAGCAATCAGCCCCAGCATTTT	CASSYSYEYSNQPQHF
TRBD1	TRBV2	13	TRBJ2-5	-	TGTGCCAGCAGTATGGACAGGGGGGAGACCCAGTACTTC	CASSMDRGETQYF
-	TRBV5-1	14	TRBJ2-7	-	TGCGCCAGCAGCTTGGAAGGGGTGTCGAACGAGCAGTACTTC	CASSLEGVSNEQYF
-	TRBV6-5	13	TRBJ1-1	-	TGTGCCAGCAGTCCCCGACAGAACACTGAAGCTTTCTTT	CASSPRQNTEAFF
-	TRBV19	17	TRBJ1-1	-	TGTGCCAGTAGTATTAGGGCAGCCGTCAGGGTTGGCACTGAAGCTTTCTTT	CASSIRAAVRVGTEAFF
TRBD1	TRBV3-1/TRBV3-2	16	TRBJ1-6	-	TGTGCCAGCAGCCTTCGACAGGGGAGGAGTAATTCACCCCTCCACTTT	CASSLRQGRSNSPLHF
-	TRBV9	14	TRBJ2-7	-	TGTGCCAGCAGCGGGTCAGGTGCTGCCTACGAGCAGTACTTC	CASSGSGAAYEQYF
-	TRBV9	15	TRBJ1-3	-	TGTGCCAGCAGCGTAGGATTAGGGGAAGGAAACACCATATATTTT	CASSVGLGEGNTIYF
-	TRBV7-2	15	TRBJ1-6	-	TGTGCCAGCAGCTCATGGGGAGAAACTAATTCACCCCTCCACTTT	CASSSWGETNSPLHF
-	TRBV30	14	TRBJ2-2	-	TGTGCCTGGAGTGGACAGGTTAAGGCCGGGGAGCTGTTTTTT	CAWSGQVKAGELFF
TRBD1	TRBV2	13	TRBJ1-1	-	TGTGCCAGCTCCGGACAGGGTGGAACTGAAGCTTTCTTT	CASSGQGGTEAFF
-	TRBV6-5	14	TRBJ1-1	-	TGTGCCAGCAGAACAGGTATGGGGAACACTGAAGCTTTCTTT	CASRTGMGNTEAFF
-	TRBV30	13	TRBJ1-1	-	TGTGCCTGGACCAACAAGGGGAGGGAGGAAGCTTTCTTT	CAWTNKGREEAFF
TRBD1	TRBV6-5	14	TRBJ1-1	-	TGTGCCAGCAGAAGGACAGGGGGCCACACTGAAGCTTTCTTT	CASRRTGGHTEAFF
-	TRBV2	14	TRBJ1-2	once	TGTGCCAGCAGTCCTGAGACAGAGAACTATGGCTACACCTTC	CASSPETENYGYTF
-	TRBV5-6	13	TRBJ1-2	-	TGTGCCAGCAGCTTGAGGTCAGGATTCGGCTACACCTTC	CASSLRSGFGYTF
TRBD1	TRBV27	14	TRBJ1-6	few	TGTGCCAGCAGATCAGACAGGGACGGGTCACCCCTCCACTTT	CASRSDRDGSPLHF
TRBD1	TRBV5-6	13	TRBJ1-2	-	TGTGCCAGCAGCTTGGTACAGGGGGCAAGCTACACCTTC	CASSLVQGASYTF
-	TRBV21-1	22	TRBJ1-1	-	TGTGCCAGCAGCAAAAAAGGCCTAAAGGGTGGACGAGACAGGGGGCGCGACACTGAAGCTTTCTTT	CASSKKGLKGGRDRGRDTEAFF
TRBD1	TRBV7-6	13	TRBJ2-1	-	TGTGCCAGCAGGGGACAGGGTAACAATGAGCAGTTCTTC	CASRGQGNNEQFF
TRBD1	TRBV6-2/TRBV6-3	16	TRBJ1-5	-	TGTGCCAGCAGTTACGCTGGACAGGGGGCAAGTCAGCCCCAGCATTTT	CASSYAGQGASQPQHF
TRBD2	TRBV5-4	15	TRBJ2-1	-	TGTGCCAGCAGCCCGGGGACTAGCGGCTACAATGAGCAGTTCTTC	CASSPGTSGYNEQFF
TRBD1	TRBV6-5	13	TRBJ1-2	-	TGTGCCATCGGACAGGGATATAACTATGGCTACACCTTC	CAIGQGYNYGYTF
-	TRBV9	16	TRBJ1-2	-	TGTGCCAGCAAGGGAGCCCCCGCCCCCCCCAACTATGGCTACACCTTC	CASKGAPAPPNYGYTF
TRBD1	TRBV5-8	15	TRBJ1-2	-	TGTGCCAGCAGCGCGACGAGGGGGCTTATCTATGGCTACACCTTC	CASSATRGLIYGYTF
-	TRBV7-5	13	TRBJ1-1	-	TGTGTCAGAAGCCCTCGGGGGAACACTGAAGCTTTCTTT	CVRSPRGNTEAFF
TRBD1	TRBV24-1	17	TRBJ2-1	few	TGTGCCACCAGTGGTGGACAGGGAACTTCTAATTACAATGAGCAGTTCTTC	CATSGGQGTSNYNEQFF
TRBD2	TRBV19	14	TRBJ2-7	-	TGTGCCAGTAAAGCGGGGGTGAGCTCCTACGAGCAGTACTTC	CASKAGVSSYEQYF
TRBD1	TRBV9	14	TRBJ1-2	-	TGTGCCAGCAGCGTAGGACAGGGGGGTCAGGGCTACACCTTC	CASSVGQGGQGYTF
TRBD2	TRBV10-3	15	TRBJ2-3	-	TGTGCCATCAGACCCGGTGCGGGGGGATCAGATACGCAGTATTTT	CAIRPGAGGSDTQYF
TRBD2	TRBV7-6	16	TRBJ2-5	-	TGTGCCAGCAGCCCCAGTAGCGGGGGGTGGGGAGAGACCCAGTACTTC	CASSPSSGGWGETQYF
-	TRBV6-5	15	TRBJ1-3	-	TGTGCCAGCAGCAAGGACATGGTTTTTGGAAACACCATATATTTT	CASSKDMVFGNTIYF
TRBD1	TRBV7-9	15	TRBJ1-4	-	TGTGCCAGCAGCTTAGCCATGGGACAGGATGAAAAACTGTTTTTT	CASSLAMGQDEKLFF
-	TRBV6-2/TRBV6-3	13	TRBJ1-5	-	TGTGCCAGCAGCCACAGGGAAGAACAGCCCCAGCATTTT	CASSHREEQPQHF
-	TRBV24-1	16	TRBJ2-6	-	TGTGCCACCAGTGATCGTATGAGCTCTGGGGCCAACGTCCTGACTTTC	CATSDRMSSGANVLTF
-	TRBV6-4	14	TRBJ1-6	-	TGTGCCAGCAGTGCCCGGGGGGGGAATTCACCCCTCCACTTT	CASSARGGNSPLHF
-	TRBV11-3	12	TRBJ2-1	-	TGTGCCAGCAGCCCTAGGGAGAGTGAGCAGTTCTTC	CASSPRESEQFF
-	TRBV14	16	TRBJ2-5	-	TGTGCCAGCAGCCAAGTTGGCCTCCTTTCCCGAGAGACCCAGTACTTC	CASSQVGLLSRETQYF
TRBD1	TRBV7-3	14	TRBJ2-4	-	TGTGCCAGCAGCTCGCTACAGGGGATCAACATTCAGTACTTC	CASSSLQGINIQYF
TRBD1	TRBV7-8	15	TRBJ1-5	-	TGTGCCAGCAGCGCAGGGGGCGGGAGCAATCAGCCCCAGCATTTT	CASSAGGGSNQPQHF
-	TRBV2	17	TRBJ1-3	once	TGTGCCAGCAGTGATCCGACAGGATTGGGTACTGGAAACACCATATATTTT	CASSDPTGLGTGNTIYF